The rows below give T cell receptor beta chains drawn from one sample of a study of cytomegalovirus exposure and HLA in healthy donors. TCRdb's copy holds only in-frame clones and misses some; the assay was immunoSEQ multiplex PCR. The repertoire holds tens of thousands of clones, with around 74% as singletons. Sequencing used PBMCs. The source of these receptors is a woman in her 30s in good health and CMV-seropositive. Both conserved end residues are part of each CDR3. The order of the fields is D gene, clone size, J gene, V gene, CDR3 DNA, CDR3 protein. A D gene is named only where the DNA matches it firmly. Part of the rows lack a size; the others show once, few, many or a class for expanded clones.

d_gene: .
abundance: .
j_gene: TRBJ2-7
v_gene: TRBV5-4
CDR3nt: TGTGCCAGCAGCTTTCGAGGTAGTTGGGACGAGCAGTACTTC
CDR3aa: CASSFRGSWDEQYF

d_gene: .
abundance: .
j_gene: TRBJ1-3
v_gene: TRBV10-3
CDR3nt: TGTGCAAATGGGCAGATCTCTGGAAACACCATATATTTT
CDR3aa: CANGQISGNTIYF

d_gene: TRBD1
abundance: .
j_gene: TRBJ1-2
v_gene: TRBV19
CDR3nt: TGTGCCAGTAGTATGCCGGACAGGGACTATGGCTACACCTTC
CDR3aa: CASSMPDRDYGYTF

d_gene: .
abundance: .
j_gene: TRBJ1-2
v_gene: TRBV20-1
CDR3nt: TGCAGTGCTAGAGGCGGGTTTGGCTACACCTTC
CDR3aa: CSARGGFGYTF

d_gene: TRBD2
abundance: .
j_gene: TRBJ2-2
v_gene: TRBV7-2
CDR3nt: TGTGCCAGCAGCTTAGGAGGCGGGAGAGACACCGGGGAGCTGTTTTTT
CDR3aa: CASSLGGGRDTGELFF

d_gene: .
abundance: .
j_gene: TRBJ1-1
v_gene: TRBV7-2
CDR3nt: TGTGCCAGCAGCCTGCGAACTGAAGCTTTCTTT
CDR3aa: CASSLRTEAFF

d_gene: TRBD2
abundance: few
j_gene: TRBJ2-3
v_gene: TRBV28
CDR3nt: TGTGCCAGCACTCTAGCGGGAGGAACAGATACGCAGTATTTT
CDR3aa: CASTLAGGTDTQYF

d_gene: .
abundance: .
j_gene: TRBJ2-3
v_gene: TRBV30
CDR3nt: TGTGCCTGGAGCGTAGTAGATACGCAATATTTT
CDR3aa: CAWSVVDTQYF

d_gene: .
abundance: .
j_gene: TRBJ2-3
v_gene: TRBV2
CDR3nt: TGTGCCAGCATCCCCACGCACCTAGCTCGCACAGATACGCAGTATTTT
CDR3aa: CASIPTHLARTDTQYF

d_gene: TRBD1
abundance: .
j_gene: TRBJ2-7
v_gene: TRBV7-9
CDR3nt: TGTGCCAGCAGCCTGGGACAGGGAGTATTGTCCTACGAGCAGTACTTC
CDR3aa: CASSLGQGVLSYEQYF